The 21 T cell receptor beta chains below were found in one sample sequenced in a study of blood T cell repertoires in COVID-19. The method was immunoSEQ multiplex PCR; TCRdb's version includes in-frame clones alone and lacks a portion of them. The sample lists about 160,000 clones, 80% to 90% occurring once. The specimen sequenced was peripheral blood. The receptors originated from a man aged 18 to 30 with COVID-19, enrolled during active disease.

The V and J genes are TRBV19 and TRBJ1-1, with D unclear. V gave up 1 base and J gave up 0 bases, with 12 bases separating them. The germline CDR1 and CDR2 sequences are LNHDA and SQIVND (reference sequence). The CDR3 runs 16 residues. The CDR3 DNA follows: TGTGCCAGTAGTATAGTGGCAGCCACTATGAACACTGAAGCTTTCTTT. Its translation: CASSIVAATMNTEAFF.

The V and J genes are TRBV10-2 and TRBJ2-7; possibly TRBD2 for D (6 bases). Germline CDR1 is WSHSY and CDR2 is SAAADI. V was trimmed by 6 bases and J by 7 bases, leaving 16 bases between them. CDR3 length: 13 amino acids. The CDR3 DNA follows: TGCGCCAGCAGCGGGACTTCGGTGGGGGAGCAGTACTTC. Residues: CASSGTSVGEQYF.

The J gene is TRBJ2-1, the V gene TRBV19; TRBD2 aligns across 13 bases. Germline V gene sequence: CDR1 LNHDA, CDR2 SQIVND (reference sequence). This CDR3 contains 18 residues. The V gene end was trimmed by 4 bases and the J gene end by 2 bases; junction bases not matched to a gene: 8. CDR3 protein: CASSTGLAGVIAYNEQFF. The CDR3 nucleotides read TGTGCCAGTAGTACAGGACTAGCGGGAGTAATAGCCTACAATGAGCAGTTCTTC.

In its sample, this clone was seen once. J is TRBJ1-2 and V is TRBV9, with 8 bases lining up with TRBD1. Germline CDR1 is SGDLS and CDR2 is YYNGEE. This CDR3 region has 15 residues. J lost 3 bases, V lost 0 bases, and 4 bases had no gene match. The CDR3 DNA follows: TGTGCCAGCAGCGTAGCAACAGGGGGTCACTATGGCTACACCTTC. It codes for CASSVATGGHYGYTF.

The chain joins TRBV19 to TRBJ2-1, with TRBD1 as a possible D gene (6 bases). The CDR3 spans 13 residues. Germline V gene lookup returns CDR1 LNHDA and CDR2 SQIVND (reference sequence). V gave up 5 bases and J gave up 2 bases, with 7 bases separating them. CDR3 sequence: CASSRDTYNEQFF. CDR3 coding DNA: TGTGCCAGTAGTCGGGACACCTACAATGAGCAGTTCTTC.

The rearrangement joins TRBV13 to TRBJ2-7; TRBD2 aligns across 7 bases. Germline-derived CDR1 and CDR2 are PRHDT and FYEKMQ (reference sequence). V lost 1 base and J lost 4; bases outside the gene matches: 4. This CDR3 is 14 amino acids long. The CDR3 region has the DNA TGTGCCAGCAGCTTAGCGGGAGGTATATACGAGCAGTACTTC. It codes for CASSLAGGIYEQYF.

The rearrangement joins TRBV4-1 to TRBJ2-7, with 7 nucleotides matching TRBD2. Germline values: CDR1 MGHRA, CDR2 YSYEKL. Germline trimming cut 1 base from V and 1 base from J; bases unmatched to any gene: 7. This CDR3 region has 16 residues. The CDR3 sequence: CASSQGTGTISYEQYF. The CDR3 bases are TGCGCCAGCAGCCAAGGGACCGGGACTATATCCTACGAGCAGTACTTC.

V usage is TRBV14 and J usage is TRBJ2-7; perhaps TRBD1 as D (6 bases). Germline values: CDR1 SGHDN, CDR2 FVKESK. CDR3 length equals 16 residues. V gave up 0 bases and J gave up 1 base, with 13 bases separating them. CDR3 amino acids: CASSQDTVGASYEQYF. The CDR3 DNA follows: TGTGCCAGCAGCCAAGATACAGTGGGGGCATCCTACGAGCAGTACTTC.

The chain has TRBV24-1 and TRBJ2-2; D call uncertain. This CDR3 contains 12 residues. V shed 6 bases and J shed 7 bases, with 8 bases lying between them. Per germline, CDR1 KGHDR and CDR2 SFDVKD. This CDR3 is CATSLMSGELFF. The CDR3 DNA follows: TGTGCCACCAGTTTGATGAGCGGGGAGCTGTTTTTT.

V gene TRBV6-5 combines with J gene TRBJ1-3, with 10 bases that match TRBD1. The CDR3 is 15 residues long. CDR1 MNHEY and CDR2 SVGAGI come from the germline V gene. The J segment lost 4 bases and the V segment lost 6 bases, leaving 6 bases of the junction unmatched. In DNA, the CDR3 is TGTGCCAGCAGGTGGGACAGGGGAGAAGGAAACACCATATATTTT. Translating it yields CASRWDRGEGNTIYF.

DNA for the CDR3: TGTGCCAGTAGTATTAGGCTAGCGGGAGTCATAGATACGCAGTATTTT. Protein: CASSIRLAGVIDTQYF. This chain uses TRBV19 with TRBJ2-3; 10 bases match TRBD2. Trimming cost V 3 bases and J 5 bases; bases outside gene matches: 8. Germline V gene sequence: CDR1 LNHDA, CDR2 SQIVND (reference sequence). The CDR3 runs 16 residues.

V is TRBV3-1 (or the pseudogene TRBV3-2) and J is TRBJ2-3; 8 bases agree with TRBD1. J lost 3 bases, V lost 2 bases, and 7 bases had no gene match. Germline CDR1 reads LGHDT; CDR2 reads YNNKEL (reference sequence). CDR3 length: 16 amino acids. The CDR3 spells CASSQWRDRGTDTQYF. CDR3 nucleotide sequence: TGTGCCAGCAGCCAATGGCGAGACAGGGGAACAGATACGCAGTATTTT.

The chain uses TRBV5-1 and TRBJ2-3, with D unresolved. V was trimmed by 4 bases and J by 4 bases, leaving 13 bases between them. CDR1 is SGHRS, CDR2 YFSETQ, per germline. The length of the CDR3 is 14 residues. In nucleotides, the CDR3 is TGCGCCAGCAGCGGAAACAGTGCCGCAGATACGCAGTATTTT. Its translation is CASSGNSAADTQYF.

CDR3 loop: CASSTGQETQYF. The CDR3 region has the DNA TGTGCCAGCTCGACAGGACAAGAGACCCAGTACTTC. The V call is TRBV19, the J call TRBJ2-5, with a weak D call TRBD1 (6 bases). Trimming shortened V by 9 bases and J by 2 bases, and 10 bases separated the two germline ends. The germline gives CDR1 LNHDA, CDR2 SQIVND (reference sequence). CDR3 length: 12 amino acids.

The chain carries TRBV27 and TRBJ1-1; D remains ambiguous. Trimming removed 10 bases at V and 0 bases at J, with 18 bases between. This CDR3 is built from 15 residues. From germline, CDR1 is MNHEY and CDR2 SMNVEV (reference sequence). The CDR3 DNA is TGTGCCACCCGATCGGGAGGACCTATGAACACTGAAGCTTTCTTT. It codes for CATRSGGPMNTEAFF.

The chain recombines TRBV4-3 with TRBJ2-3, with 7 bases fitting TRBD2. Germline V gene sequence: CDR1 LGHNA, CDR2 YSLEER. The CDR3 runs 16 residues. The J segment lost 2 bases and the V segment lost 4 bases, leaving 9 bases of the junction unmatched. The CDR3 DNA is TGCGCCAGCAGCCCCCGGGGAGCGGGGCCCACAGATACGCAGTATTTT. It yields the protein CASSPRGAGPTDTQYF.

The gene calls are TRBV19 and TRBJ2-7; D is perhaps TRBD1 (6 bases). CDR3 length: 14 amino acids. CDR1 LNHDA and CDR2 SQIVND come from the germline V gene (reference sequence). Trimming left V 2 bases short and J 2 bases short, with 10 bases between. The DNA of the CDR3 is TGTGCCAGTAGTATAAGGACAGCTACCTACGAGCAGTACTTC. Translation: CASSIRTATYEQYF.

The genes are TRBV7-8 and TRBJ1-6; tentative D call: TRBD1 (5 bases). CDR3 length: 13 residues. Trimming pared 5 bases from V and 14 bases from J, leaving 16 bases between. The germline gives CDR1 SGHVS, CDR2 FQNEAQ. The CDR3 DNA follows: TGTGCCAGCAGCCAGGGAGGGAGTGCGACCCTCCACTTT. It specifies CASSQGGSATLHF. The whole variable domain, filled in from reference TRBV7-8 and TRBJ1-6, reads GAGVSQSPRYKVAKRGQDVALRCDPISGHVSLFWYQQALGQGPEFLTYFQNEAQLDKSGLPSDRFFAERPEGSVSTLKIQRTQQEDSAVYLCASSQGGSATLHFGNGTRLTVT.

This CDR3 reads CASSFPKITGTTGELFF. The CDR3, as DNA: TGTGCCAGCAGCTTCCCGAAGATAACAGGGACCACCGGGGAGCTGTTTTTT. The chain couples TRBV7-9 to TRBJ2-2, with D possibly TRBD1 on 6 matching bases. This CDR3 has 17 amino acids. The germline V gene encodes CDR1 SEHNR and CDR2 FQNEAQ (reference sequence). Trimming took 3 bases from V and 4 from J, leaving 18 bases between them.

The gene calls are TRBV7-9 and TRBJ1-3, with D tentatively TRBD1 (6 bases). This CDR3 spans 17 amino acids. With 2 bases removed from V and 0 bases from J, the gap between germline ends came to 14 bases. Germline lookup yields CDR1 SEHNR and CDR2 FQNEAQ (reference sequence). As DNA, the CDR3 is TGTGCCAGCAGCTTAACGGACAGCCATGCCTCTGGAAACACCATATATTTT. Its translation: CASSLTDSHASGNTIYF. The full variable domain, rest sourced from reference TRBV7-9 and TRBJ1-3, is DTGVSQNPRHKITKRGQNVTFRCDPISEHNRLYWYRQTLGQGPEFLTYFQNEAQLEKSRLLSDRFSAERPKGSFSTLEIQRTEQGDSAMYLCASSLTDSHASGNTIYFGEGSWLTVV.

The CDR3 nucleotides are TGTGCCAGCAGTTTATTCGAAACTAGCGGGACGACCCAGTACTTC. The encoded protein is CASSLFETSGTTQYF. This rearrangement joins TRBV28 to TRBJ2-5, with TRBD2 matching over 10 bases. CDR1 and CDR2 (germline): MDHEN, SYDVKM. The CDR3 has 15 amino acids. J was trimmed by 7 bases and V by 1 base; bases with no gene match: 6.